Listed below are T cell receptor beta chains from one sample, sequenced in a study of cytomegalovirus exposure and HLA in healthy donors. Some clones are missing from TCRdb's copy, which holds only in-frame ones; the method was immunoSEQ multiplex PCR. The sample consists of a few hundred thousand clones, roughly 80% of them appearing once. Sequencing was performed on PBMCs. These receptors were collected from a young man in good health and CMV-seronegative. Each CDR3 is given with its conserved first and last residue. The D gene is left open where the match is weak. Expanded clones get a size class; other rows say once, few or many, or leave the size out.

.	TRBJ2-2	.	TRBV7-9	TGTGCCAGCAGCTTAATTTCGGCCACCGGGGAGTTGTTTTTT	CASSLISATGELFF
.	TRBJ2-3	.	TRBV28	TGTGCCAGCACTGCGGAGGGTGGTTTCCCAGATACGCAGTATTTT	CASTAEGGFPDTQYF
.	TRBJ1-2	.	TRBV14	TGTGCCAGCAGCCCGGCGGGGGCAGGGGTCAATGGCTACACCTTC	CASSPAGAGVNGYTF
.	TRBJ2-2	TRBD2	TRBV9	TGTGCCAGCAGCTCCCCTAGCGGGGGCCTCAACACCGGGGAGCTGTTTTTT	CASSSPSGGLNTGELFF
.	TRBJ2-1	TRBD1	TRBV2	TGTGCCAGCAGTCCGGACAGGTACAATGAGCAGTTCTTC	CASSPDRYNEQFF
.	TRBJ2-7	.	TRBV10-3	TGTGCCATCAGTGAGTCCCAGGATTCCTACGAGCAGTACTTC	CAISESQDSYEQYF
.	TRBJ2-5	.	TRBV7-2	TGTGCCAGCAGCTTCGACGGACTGTACCAAGAGACCCAGTACTTC	CASSFDGLYQETQYF
.	TRBJ2-5	TRBD1	TRBV23-1	TGCGCCAGCAGTCAGCCACAGGGGACGGGGACCCAGTACTTC	CASSQPQGTGTQYF
once	TRBJ2-5	TRBD1	TRBV2	TGTGCCAGCAGTGAACACCGGGACAGGGGTCGGGAGACCCAGTACTTC	CASSEHRDRGRETQYF
.	TRBJ1-6	.	TRBV7-2	TGTGCCAGCAGCCCCCTGGCTTGGGAGTCACCCCTCCACTTT	CASSPLAWESPLHF
.	TRBJ1-6	TRBD1	TRBV5-6	TGTGCCAGCAGCCAAGGACAGGGTCGCGCTTCACCCCTCCACTTT	CASSQGQGRASPLHF
.	TRBJ2-1	.	TRBV27	TGTGCCAGCAGTCCTCGGCAGGGAGGCCGGGAGCAGTTCTTC	CASSPRQGGREQFF
.	TRBJ2-3	TRBD2	TRBV7-6	TGTGCCAGCAGCCTAAAAGCGGGGGGAGATACAGATACGCAGTATTTT	CASSLKAGGDTDTQYF
.	TRBJ2-2	TRBD2	TRBV25-1	TGTGCCAGCAGTTTCTGGGTCAGGGAGGGAACCGGGGAGCTGTTTTTT	CASSFWVREGTGELFF
.	TRBJ1-3	TRBD1	TRBV6-1	TGTGCCAGCAGTCTTACAGGGGATCCTGGAAACACCATATATTTT	CASSLTGDPGNTIYF
.	TRBJ1-2	TRBD1	TRBV5-1	TGCGCCAGCAGCTCCCGGGGACAGAGGTCCTATGGCTACACCTTC	CASSSRGQRSYGYTF
.	TRBJ2-3	.	TRBV2	TGTGCCAGCGGAGAGACTAGTATTCTTGATACGCAGTATTTT	CASGETSILDTQYF
.	TRBJ2-1	.	TRBV29-1	TGCAGCGTTGGGGTAGGGGCAGGGAATGAGCAGTTCTTC	CSVGVGAGNEQFF
.	TRBJ2-4	TRBD1	TRBV7-2	TGTGCCAGCAGCTTAGGAGGGCAGGGGGCGAACATTCAGTACTTC	CASSLGGQGANIQYF
.	TRBJ2-7	TRBD2	TRBV6-1	TGTGCCAGCAGGTACGGGACTAGCGGGGGATACGAGCAGTACTTC	CASRYGTSGGYEQYF
.	TRBJ2-3	.	TRBV7-2	TGTGCCAGCAGCTTAGTTCGGAGACGGACAGATACGCAGTATTTT	CASSLVRRRTDTQYF
.	TRBJ2-7	TRBD1	TRBV27	TGTGCCAGCAGTCCGGGACAGGGGGCGGGCGAGCAGTACTTC	CASSPGQGAGEQYF